This passage covers 18 T cell receptor beta chains from one sample sequenced in a study of blood T cell repertoires in COVID-19. The table came from immunoSEQ multiplex PCR; TCRdb's copy has only in-frame clones and leaves some out. The data show about 68,000 clones, 79% seen once. Sequencing input: peripheral blood. The receptors here all came from an older woman with acute or convalescent COVID-19.

The V call is TRBV28, the J call TRBJ1-1, with 7 positions matching TRBD1. The CDR3 consists of 16 residues. Germline loops: CDR1 MDHEN, CDR2 SYDVKM. V was pared by 5 bases and J by 3 bases, with 12 bases of the junction left unmatched. CDR3 sequence reads: CASSQGGALKHTEAFF. CDR3 DNA sequence: TGTGCCAGCAGTCAAGGGGGCGCACTAAAACACACTGAAGCTTTCTTT.

The J gene is TRBJ2-7, the V gene TRBV2, with D tentatively TRBD2 (5 bases). V shed 1 base and J shed 7 bases, with 5 bases lying between them. This CDR3 has 11 amino acids. Germline CDR1 and CDR2: SNHLY and FYNNEI. The chain's CDR3 is CASSEGGEQYF. CDR3 DNA: TGTGCCAGCAGTGAAGGAGGGGAGCAGTACTTC. The full variable domain, in which reference TRBV2 and TRBJ2-7 provide the parts outside the CDR3, is EPEVTQTPSHQVTQMGQEVILRCVPISNHLYFYWYRQILGQKVEFLVSFYNNEISEKSEIFDDQFSVERPDGSNFTLKIRSTKLEDSAMYFCASSEGGEQYFGPGTRLTVT.

The gene calls are TRBV25-1 and TRBJ1-5; TRBD1 is a possible D gene (6 bases). CDR1 MGHDK and CDR2 SYGVNS come from the germline V gene. Trimming left V 3 bases short and J 7 bases short, with 13 bases between. There are 14 residues in the CDR3. The CDR3 coding sequence is TGTGCCAGCAGTGACCCAGGGGTGGGGCAGCCCCAGCATTTT. It is translated as CASSDPGVGQPQHF. Full variable domain (outside the CDR3, taken from reference TRBV25-1 and TRBJ1-5): EADIYQTPRYLVIGTGKKITLECSQTMGHDKMYWYQQDPGMELHLIHYSYGVNSTEKGDLSSESTVSRIRTEHFPLTLESARPSHTSQYLCASSDPGVGQPQHFGDGTRLSIL.

The chain combines TRBV10-3 with TRBJ1-5; no clear D gene. Deletions cut 8 bases from V and 7 bases from J, with 18 bases between. The germline V gene has CDR1 ENHRY and CDR2 SYGVKD. The CDR3 covers 14 residues. CDR3 sequence (DNA): TGTGCCATCTCGGGAGGGCTGGGAACCCAGCCCCAGCATTTT. It yields the protein CAISGGLGTQPQHF.

The rearrangement uses TRBV14 and TRBJ1-2, with 7 bases fitting TRBD1. Trimming at V came to 1 base and at J to 4 bases, leaving 6 bases not matched to a gene. The CDR3 contains 15 residues. CDR1 and CDR2 from the germline V gene are SGHDN and FVKESK. CDR3 coding DNA: TGTGCCAGCAGCCAAGTGGGGGACAGAGGCTATGGCTACACCTTC. Amino acid sequence: CASSQVGDRGYGYTF.

V usage is TRBV5-1 and J usage is TRBJ2-3, with 8 bases aligning to TRBD1. V dropped 4 bases and J dropped 6; count of bases not matched to a gene: 13. The CDR3 has 16 amino acids. Germline lookup yields CDR1 SGHRS and CDR2 YFSETQ. The CDR3 protein is CASSPQGARGGDTQYF. CDR3 sequence (DNA): TGCGCCAGCAGCCCCCAGGGGGCCAGGGGTGGCGATACGCAGTATTTT.

This sequence joins TRBV9 and TRBJ2-3; no reliable D call. The germline gives CDR1 SGDLS, CDR2 YYNGEE. The CDR3 sequence is 19 residues long. V was shortened by 1 base and J by 6 bases, with 27 bases between the two germline ends. The CDR3 is CASSVSSPGHVARHDTQYF. CDR3 DNA: TGTGCCAGCAGCGTATCCTCCCCCGGCCATGTTGCGCGGCATGATACGCAGTATTTT. Based on the CDR3 plus reference TRBV9 and TRBJ2-3, the full variable domain is DSGVTQTPKHLITATGQRVTLRCSPRSGDLSVYWYQQSLDQGLQFLIQYYNGEERAKGNILERFSAQQFPDLHSELNLSSLELGDSALYFCASSVSSPGHVARHDTQYFGPGTRLTVL.

The chain couples TRBV6-1 to TRBJ1-5; TRBD1 aligns across 8 bases. The CDR3 is 15 residues long. The J segment lost 2 bases and the V segment lost 3 bases, leaving 3 bases of the junction unmatched. Germline V lookup: CDR1 MNHNS, CDR2 SASEGT. The CDR3 DNA sequence: TGTGCCAGCAGTGAGACGACAGGGGGCAATCAGCCCCAGCATTTT. It codes for CASSETTGGNQPQHF.

The chain links TRBV3-1 (or the pseudogene TRBV3-2) to TRBJ2-3, with 9 bases matching TRBD2. The CDR3 is 16 residues long. Germline CDR1 reads LGHDT; CDR2 reads YNNKEL (reference sequence). The V gene end was trimmed by 4 bases and the J gene end by 2 bases; junction bases not matched to a gene: 7. The CDR3 region has the DNA TGTGCCAGCAGCCGCCCCGGACTAGCGAACACAGATACGCAGTATTTT. Translating it yields CASSRPGLANTDTQYF.

Remarks on this clone: The same CDR3 arises from other DNA sequences in this sample as well. The V call is TRBV5-1, the J call TRBJ2-7, with a tentative D call TRBD2 (6 bases). The CDR3 has 13 residues. Trimming cost V 0 bases and J 4 bases, with 8 bases left between them. CDR1 and CDR2 from the germline V gene are SGHRS and YFSETQ. The CDR3 DNA is TGCGCCAGCAGCTTGGTGGGGGGATACGAGCAGTACTTC. It is translated as CASSLVGGYEQYF.

V usage is TRBV4-1 and J usage is TRBJ1-2; D is uncertain. Trimming removed 1 base from V and 6 bases from J, with 15 bases in between. This CDR3 contains 15 residues. Germline values: CDR1 MGHRA, CDR2 YSYEKL. The CDR3 reads CASSQGPGTGDGYTF. In nucleotides, the CDR3 is TGCGCCAGCAGCCAAGGCCCGGGTACCGGCGATGGCTACACCTTC.

In its sample, this clone was seen many times. V gene TRBV7-8 combines with J gene TRBJ2-5; tentative D call: TRBD1 (5 bases). V was pared by 3 bases and J by 4 bases, with 12 bases between. Germline CDR1 is SGHVS and CDR2 is FQNEAQ. This CDR3 has 14 residues. CDR3 nucleotide sequence: TGTGCCAGCAGCTTGCGGCCTCAGGGAGAGACCCAGTACTTC. It yields the protein CASSLRPQGETQYF.

CDR3 sequence: CASRTAGGTEAFF. As DNA, the CDR3 is TGTGCCAGCAGAACCGCGGGGGGCACTGAAGCTTTCTTT. The chain uses TRBV11-2 and TRBJ1-1; possibly TRBD1 for D (5 bases). The germline CDR1 and CDR2 sequences are SGHAT and FQNNGV. The CDR3 spans 13 residues. V gave up 6 bases and J gave up 4 bases, with 12 bases separating them.

The genes are TRBV7-9 and TRBJ2-2, with D hard to call. V lost 5 bases and J 4 bases, leaving 17 bases between the germline ends. The germline CDR1 and CDR2 sequences are SEHNR and FQNEAQ (reference sequence). This CDR3 region has 16 residues. Here the CDR3 DNA reads TGTGCCAGCAGCCCTCCCTCCACGGTCATCACCGGGGAGCTGTTTTTT. The encoded protein is CASSPPSTVITGELFF.

V gene TRBV7-9 combines with J gene TRBJ2-1; no clear D gene. V gave up 8 bases and J gave up 7 bases, with 9 bases separating them. CDR1 and CDR2 from the germline V gene are SEHNR and FQNEAQ (reference sequence). CDR3 length: 11 amino acids. The CDR3 DNA is TGTGCCAGCCAAGCCTCGAATGAGCAGTTCTTC. Translated: CASQASNEQFF.

The chain links TRBV5-1 to TRBJ2-5; D is uncertain. Trimming pared 2 bases from V and 2 bases from J, leaving 10 bases between. The CDR3 has 14 amino acids. The germline CDR1 and CDR2 sequences are SGHRS and YFSETQ. CDR3 nucleotides: TGCGCCAGCAGCTTATTGAACTTGCAAGAGACCCAGTACTTC. It encodes CASSLLNLQETQYF.

This clone has more than one count but fewer than ten. The chain joins TRBV5-1 to TRBJ1-5; the match to TRBD1 covers 9 bases. The V gene's germline CDR1 is SGHRS and CDR2 YFSETQ. The CDR3 runs to 15 residues. After removal of 0 bases from V and 5 bases from J, the junction contained 3 bases not matched to a gene. DNA for the CDR3: TGCGCCAGCAGCTTGGGGGGACAGGGTGATCAGCCCCAGCATTTT. Encoded protein: CASSLGGQGDQPQHF.

This clone has a single count. The V gene is TRBV5-1, the J gene TRBJ2-2; 7 bases align to TRBD2. Germline values: CDR1 SGHRS, CDR2 YFSETQ. This CDR3 is 15 amino acids long. V lost 4 bases, J lost 5 bases, and 8 bases stayed unmatched. CDR3 sequence reads: CASSPLTSLTGELFF. The DNA for the CDR3 is TGCGCCAGCAGCCCTTTGACTAGCTTAACCGGGGAGCTGTTTTTT.